Presented here are 32 T cell receptor beta chains from one specimen sequenced in a study of T cell responses to AZD1222 COVID-19 vaccine. The method was immunoSEQ multiplex PCR; TCRdb's version includes in-frame clones alone and lacks a portion of them. The sample records some 110,000 clones, approximately 93% being singletons. Sequenced here: peripheral blood, sampled on day 0 of AZD1222 vaccination. The receptor set was obtained from an adult in good health.

This clone was observed a single time. The genes are TRBV15 and TRBJ1-5; a weak D match, TRBD1 (6 bases). The V gene's germline CDR1 is LNHNV and CDR2 YYDKDF (reference sequence). The length of the CDR3 is 17 residues. V gave up 0 bases and J gave up 0 bases, with 12 bases separating them. For the CDR3, the DNA is TGTGCCACCAGCAGAGATTTGGGGGCCCATAGCAATCAGCCCCAGCATTTT. Its protein is CATSRDLGAHSNQPQHF.

The chain couples TRBV19 to TRBJ1-3; D perhaps matches TRBD1 (5 bases). Germline V gene sequence: CDR1 LNHDA, CDR2 SQIVND (reference sequence). Deletions cut 6 bases from V and 2 bases from J, with 11 bases between. The CDR3 has 14 residues. The CDR3 spells CASSLLGAGNTIYF. As DNA, the CDR3 is TGTGCCAGTAGCCTCCTGGGGGCTGGAAACACCATATATTTT.

This clone came up once. The chain employs TRBV11-2 and TRBJ2-2, with TRBD1 as a possible D gene (5 bases). V shed 10 bases and J shed 4 bases, with 31 bases lying between them. The CDR3 runs to 19 residues. Germline CDR1 and CDR2: SGHAT and FQNNGV. CDR3 sequence reads: CATRPLKWQGQGVTGELFF. Written as DNA, the CDR3 is TGTGCCACCCGCCCCTTAAAGTGGCAGGGCCAAGGGGTCACCGGGGAGCTGTTTTTT.

The chain has TRBV12-3 or TRBV12-4 and TRBJ1-2; the D gene is possibly TRBD1 (6 bases). The CDR3 contains 13 residues. The V and J ends lost 3 bases and 7 bases respectively, with 12 bases between them. CDR3 sequence: CASSFRQVAGYTF. CDR3 nucleotides: TGTGCCAGCAGTTTCCGACAGGTGGCTGGCTACACCTTC.

The V and J genes are TRBV29-1 and TRBJ2-5, with D maybe TRBD2 (6 bases). The CDR3 consists of 16 residues. Per germline, CDR1 SQVTM and CDR2 ANQGSEA. Trimming shortened V by 0 bases and J by 5 bases, and 19 bases separated the two germline ends. The CDR3 protein is CSVEERSREPRETQYF. The CDR3 bases are TGCAGCGTTGAAGAAAGATCACGGGAGCCAAGGGAGACCCAGTACTTC.

This chain connects TRBV6-2 or TRBV6-3 to TRBJ2-1; a possible D gene is TRBD2 (7 bases). Germline V gene lookup returns CDR1 MNHEY and CDR2 SVGEGT. V was trimmed by 5 bases and J by 0 bases, leaving 11 bases between them. The CDR3 sequence is 15 residues long. CDR3 protein: CASSLADSSYNEQFF. CDR3 sequence (DNA): TGTGCCAGCAGTCTAGCGGACAGCTCCTACAATGAGCAGTTCTTC.

The rearrangement uses TRBV5-1 and TRBJ2-7; unclear D gene. The V end lost 4 bases, the J end lost 0 bases, and 8 bases lay between the germline ends. The CDR3 is 13 residues long. Germline assignment: CDR1 SGHRS and CDR2 YFSETQ. The CDR3 sequence: CASSGLNSYEQYF. The CDR3 DNA reads TGCGCCAGCAGCGGGTTGAACTCCTACGAGCAGTACTTC.

The genes are TRBV18 and TRBJ1-1; 8 positions agree with TRBD1. The V and J ends lost 3 bases and 0 bases, in that order; junction bases with no gene match: 3. The CDR3 runs to 15 residues. The germline CDR1 and CDR2 sequences are KGHSH and LQKENI. The CDR3 spells CASSPRTGLNTEAFF. The CDR3 DNA is TGTGCCAGCTCACCCCGGACAGGGTTGAACACTGAAGCTTTCTTT.

The chain joins TRBV5-1 to TRBJ2-2, with D possibly TRBD2 on 6 matching bases. V was shortened by 1 base and J by 4 bases, with 14 bases between the two germline ends. Germline values: CDR1 SGHRS, CDR2 YFSETQ. CDR3 length: 16 residues. CDR3: CASSLSRLGSTGELFF. In DNA, the CDR3 is TGCGCCAGCAGCTTGTCGAGACTAGGTAGCACCGGGGAGCTGTTTTTT.

The rearrangement uses TRBV9 and TRBJ1-3, with D perhaps TRBD1 (5 bases). The CDR3 is 14 residues long. Germline V gene lookup returns CDR1 SGDLS and CDR2 YYNGEE. Trimming shortened V by 3 bases and J by 7 bases, and 14 bases separated the two germline ends. In nucleotides, the CDR3 is TGTGCCAGCAGCGCTTCTGGGGCGGGTAACACCATATATTTT. The encoded protein is CASSASGAGNTIYF.

This chain uses TRBV11-1 with TRBJ1-1; D ambiguous. Deletions cut 10 bases from V and 0 bases from J, with 12 bases between. The CDR3 extends over 13 amino acids. Germline-derived CDR1 and CDR2 are SGHAT and FQDESV (reference sequence). The CDR3 loop is CATAVEMNTEAFF. CDR3 DNA sequence: TGTGCCACCGCGGTCGAGATGAACACTGAAGCTTTCTTT.

This chain connects TRBV6-2 or TRBV6-3 to TRBJ1-1; TRBD1 agrees at 8 bases. V lost 4 bases to trimming and J lost 5 bases; unmatched junction nucleotides: 3. The V gene's germline CDR1 is MNHEY and CDR2 SVGEGT. CDR3 size: 13 residues. The CDR3 sequence is CASSWQGATEAFF. The CDR3 coding sequence is TGTGCCAGCAGTTGGCAGGGGGCGACTGAAGCTTTCTTT.

The chain recombines TRBV28 with TRBJ2-1, with 10 bases matching TRBD2. V dropped 2 bases and J dropped 5; count of bases not matched to a gene: 3. This CDR3 is 15 amino acids long. CDR1 is MDHEN and CDR2 is SYDVKM in the germline V gene. The CDR3 spells CASSLGLAGDNEQFF. CDR3 DNA sequence: TGTGCCAGCAGTTTAGGGCTAGCGGGAGACAATGAGCAGTTCTTC.

V gene TRBV4-2 combines with J gene TRBJ1-2; no reliable D call. In germline, CDR1 is LGHNA, CDR2 YNFKEQ. Trimming left V 6 bases short and J 0 bases short, with 14 bases between. The CDR3 extends over 15 amino acids. The CDR3 DNA is TGTGCCAGCAGTCACATGGCGGAAGCTAACTATGGCTACACCTTC. Residues: CASSHMAEANYGYTF.

The count of this clone is one. The chain is built from TRBV4-2 and TRBJ1-5; possibly TRBD1 for D (6 bases). The CDR3 sequence is 15 residues long. The V end lost 0 bases, the J end lost 5 bases, and 11 bases lay between the germline ends. Germline CDR1 is LGHNA and CDR2 is YNFKEQ. CDR3 nucleotide sequence: TGTGCCAGCAGCCAAGAACAGGGCTCCGATCAGCCCCAGCATTTT. Translating it yields CASSQEQGSDQPQHF.

J is TRBJ2-1 and V is TRBV5-1; D perhaps matches TRBD2 (5 bases). CDR3 length equals 14 residues. The germline V gene encodes CDR1 SGHRS and CDR2 YFSETQ. V was clipped by 2 bases and J by 5 bases, with 11 bases between them. The CDR3 region is CASSLGSGDNEQFF. CDR3 nucleotides: TGCGCCAGCAGCTTAGGTTCCGGGGACAATGAGCAGTTCTTC.

This clone was counted once. The chain carries TRBV6-5 and TRBJ2-5; D not resolved. The CDR3 spans 14 residues. The germline V gene has CDR1 MNHEY and CDR2 SVGAGI. Trimming removed 2 bases at V and 0 bases at J, with 7 bases between. The CDR3 loop reads CASSYASNQETQYF. Here the CDR3 DNA reads TGTGCCAGCAGTTACGCCAGCAACCAAGAGACCCAGTACTTC.

Only one count was recorded for this clone. The CDR3 sequence: CSVSGSASQPQHF. The CDR3 DNA follows: TGCAGCGTGTCAGGGAGTGCGAGTCAGCCCCAGCATTTT. The rearrangement links TRBV29-1 to TRBJ1-5; tentative D call: TRBD1 (5 bases). Germline loops: CDR1 SQVTM, CDR2 ANQGSEA. The CDR3 runs 13 residues. Deletions cut 6 bases from V and 6 bases from J, with 15 bases between.

The chain links TRBV12-2 to TRBJ1-1; the D call in the table, TRBD1, was not verified against the DNA. TRBV12-2 is recorded as a pseudogene. The CDR3 has 16 residues. This CDR3 reads CASRPGQGSPNTEAFF. CDR3 nucleotides: TGTGCAAGTCGCCCAGGACAGGGGTCACCGAACACTGAAGCTTTCTTT.

This sequence joins TRBV3-1 (or the pseudogene TRBV3-2) and TRBJ2-5; no firm D call. V was pared by 4 bases and J by 5 bases, with 17 bases between. The CDR3 consists of 15 residues. The V gene's germline CDR1 is LGHDT and CDR2 YNNKEL (reference sequence). CDR3 sequence: CASSRAGGWRETQYF. CDR3 nucleotide sequence: TGTGCCAGCAGCCGGGCTGGTGGGTGGCGGGAGACCCAGTACTTC.

The DNA of the CDR3 is TGTGCCAGCAGTGCCAGACAGGGCATTGAAGCTTTCTTT. Its protein is CASSARQGIEAFF. The chain joins TRBV12-3 or TRBV12-4 to TRBJ1-1; 7 bases align to TRBD1. The CDR3 totals 13 residues. Trimming removed 5 bases from V and 7 bases from J; junction bases left unmatched: 7.

The chain joins TRBV5-6 to TRBJ2-3; D ambiguous. V lost 0 bases, J lost 6 bases, and 5 bases lay in between. Germline CDR1 is SGHDT and CDR2 is YYEEEE. The CDR3 is 12 residues long. CDR3: CASSLVEDTQYF. CDR3 bases: TGTGCCAGCAGCTTGGTGGAGGATACGCAGTATTTT.

This chain uses TRBV7-2 with TRBJ2-1; tentatively, D is TRBD2 (6 bases). CDR3 length: 14 amino acids. The V end lost 5 bases, the J end lost 5 bases, and 13 bases lay between the germline ends. Germline V lookup: CDR1 SGHTA, CDR2 FQGNSA. For the CDR3, the DNA is TGTGCCAGCAGCCCTGGACTACCCGACAATGAGCAGTTCTTC. It specifies CASSPGLPDNEQFF.

The chain has TRBV10-2 and TRBJ2-3; TRBD2 agrees at 13 bases. This CDR3 is 15 amino acids long. Germline CDR1 is WSHSY and CDR2 is SAAADI. The trim removed 6 bases at V and 3 bases at J, leaving 3 bases unmatched. The CDR3 DNA follows: TGCGCCAGCAGCGCGGGACTAGCGGGGACAGATACGCAGTATTTT. Its translation: CASSAGLAGTDTQYF.

V and J are TRBV7-8 and TRBJ1-5, with unresolved D. CDR1 and CDR2 from the germline V gene are SGHVS and FQNEAQ. Trimming removed 5 bases from V and 4 bases from J, with 9 bases in between. This CDR3 is built from 13 residues. The CDR3 nucleotides read TGTGCCAGCAGCGCGACTGAGAATCAGCCCCAGCATTTT. Translation: CASSATENQPQHF.

This clone was observed once. The chain is built from TRBV20-1 and TRBJ2-1; the match to TRBD2 covers 8 bases. This CDR3 is 10 amino acids long. Germline values: CDR1 DFQATT, CDR2 SNEGSKA (reference sequence). The CDR3, as DNA: TGCAGCCTGTATAGCGGGAAGCAGTTCTTC. Its protein is CSLYSGKQFF.

The chain employs TRBV10-3 and TRBJ2-7, with a tentative D call TRBD2 (6 bases). The CDR3 consists of 14 residues. CDR1 is ENHRY and CDR2 is SYGVKD in the germline V gene. V was shortened by 11 bases and J by 6 bases, with 23 bases between the two germline ends. The CDR3 DNA reads as TGTGCCGTCTCTGATGGGACTGATTCGATCGAGCAGTACTTC. Translating gives CAVSDGTDSIEQYF.

The chain carries TRBV19 and TRBJ1-5; D is undetermined. V was clipped by 5 bases and J by 4 bases, with 30 bases between them. The length of the CDR3 is 20 residues. CDR1 and CDR2 from the germline V gene are LNHDA and SQIVND (reference sequence). CDR3 DNA: TGTGCCAGTAGTCCGACTTTTGGCAGGAGGCGGCAGTTATGGAATCAGCCCCAGCATTTT. It yields the protein CASSPTFGRRRQLWNQPQHF.

The chain recombines TRBV19 with TRBJ2-1; D is undetermined. The germline gives CDR1 LNHDA, CDR2 SQIVND (reference sequence). V gave up 4 bases and J gave up 2 bases, with 15 bases separating them. The CDR3 spans 16 residues. The CDR3 coding sequence is TGTGCCAGTAGTACCTATCGGCTGGGCGCCTACAATGAGCAGTTCTTC. Its translation: CASSTYRLGAYNEQFF.

Regarding this clone: One end of the junction is discordant with germline, which a read error may explain. The V gene is TRBV5-1, the J gene TRBJ2-1; 15 bases map to TRBD2. The CDR3 is made up of 16 amino acids. Germline CDR1 and CDR2: SGHRS and YFSETQ. DNA of the CDR3: TGCGCCAGCAGGTTGGGGACTAGCGGGAGGACCAATGAGCAGTTCTTC. It translates to CASRLGTSGRTNEQFF. The complete variable domain, with remaining parts taken from reference TRBV5-1 and TRBJ2-1, reads KAGVTQTPRYLIKTRGQQVTLSCSPISGHRSVSWYQQTPGQGLQFLFEYFSETQRNKGNFPGRFSGRQFSNSRSEMNVSTLELGDSALYLCASRLGTSGRTNEQFFGPGTRLTVL.

This clone occurred a few times. The V gene is TRBV2, the J gene TRBJ2-1; 8 bases match TRBD2. This CDR3 has 15 amino acids. Germline CDR1 reads SNHLY; CDR2 reads FYNNEI. V dropped 5 bases and J dropped 8; count of bases not matched to a gene: 11. CDR3 DNA sequence: TGTGCCAGCAGTAGAACTAGCGGAGGGGGATATGAGCAGTTCTTC. Protein: CASSRTSGGGYEQFF.

The chain is built from TRBV30 and TRBJ2-1; 10 bases agree with TRBD2. CDR1 is GTSNPN and CDR2 is SVGIG in the germline V gene (reference sequence). The CDR3 length is 15 residues. Trimming cost V 0 bases and J 4 bases; bases outside gene matches: 3. The CDR3 nucleotides are TGTGCCTGGAGTGTACTAGCGGGACAATACAATGAGCAGTTCTTC. It encodes CAWSVLAGQYNEQFF.